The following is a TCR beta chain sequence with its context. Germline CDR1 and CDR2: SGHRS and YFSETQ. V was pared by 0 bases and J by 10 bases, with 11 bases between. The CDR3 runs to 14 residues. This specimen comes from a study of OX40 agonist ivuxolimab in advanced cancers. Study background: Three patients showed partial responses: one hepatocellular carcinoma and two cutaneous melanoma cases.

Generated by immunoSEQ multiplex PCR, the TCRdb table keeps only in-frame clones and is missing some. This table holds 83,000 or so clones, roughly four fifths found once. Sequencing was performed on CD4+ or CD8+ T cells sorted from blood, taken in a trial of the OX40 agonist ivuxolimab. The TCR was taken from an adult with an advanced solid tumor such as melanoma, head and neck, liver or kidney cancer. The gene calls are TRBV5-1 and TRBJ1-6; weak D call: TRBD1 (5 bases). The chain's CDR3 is CASSLGTIGSPLHF. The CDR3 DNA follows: TGCGCCAGCAGCTTGGGGACAATTGGCTCACCCCTCCACTTT.